This entry features one TCR beta chain sequence. The clone's antigen remains unknown. No per-base quality is available; no much larger clone lies one base away. Reading the label with the study, this specimen's time point is: newly diagnosed GD, antithyroid drugs for less than 3 months. For both TCR sequencing and RNA sequencing, RNA was extracted from PBMCs in TRIzol. The diagnosis of Graves' disease followed American Thyroid Association guidelines. The patients came from an endocrinology department in Xi'an, China. Each patient gave approximately 9 milliliters of peripheral blood, collected in an EDTA anticoagulant tube. Ficoll Paque Plus density gradient separation was used to isolate PBMCs, and no further T cell sorting was done. An Agilent 2100 Bioanalyzer and agarose gel were used to assess RNA quality, and a NanoDrop 2000 was used to measure RNA concentration. The entry originates in a study of regulatory T cells in long-lasting Graves disease (dated by TCRdb to 2020 to 2022). Turning to the overall study: Antithyroid drugs had been taken for less than 3 months by newly diagnosed Graves' disease patients. The study was conducted in China and was registered as a clinical trial. A total of around 35 samples underwent TCR sequencing: around 13 from persistent and around 20 from newly diagnosed Graves' disease patients. Peripheral blood TCR sequencing and RNA sequencing compared persistent Graves' disease patients with newly diagnosed Graves' disease patients.

The CDR3 spans 14 residues, from the cysteine through the phenylalanine. Solely the CDR3 DNA is kept, with 42 bases framed from the first base. V gives up 2 bases and J gives up 0 bases, and the segment between their germline ends measures 5 bases. For CDR1 and CDR2, the germline V gene (reference sequence) lists LGHDT and YNNKEL. The method was multiplex PCR. The reads were generated on an Illumina HiSeq 4000. To build TCR beta libraries, CDR3 regions were amplified by Arm-PCR using iRepertoire HTBI primers. Gel purification was performed on PCR products prior to sequencing. On the authors' methods: Gene usage analysis of CDR3 amino acid clonotypes relied on the roughly 58 TRBV and 14 TRBJ segments identified across samples. COPE and FqMerger were used to merge filtered high-quality paired reads into contigs. BLAST was used to align contigs to IMGT TRBV, TRBD and TRBJ reference genes, with CDR3 defined following IMGT. Any clonotype with a frequency above 0.1% was counted as a highly expanded clone. Shannon entropy served as the measure of repertoire diversity, while the Gini coefficient captured V-J evenness. A clonotype was considered public if more than one individual shared it. Starting from the raw public reads, TCRdb applied fastp trimming at Q25, assembled clones with MiXCR and retained in-frame beta chains. When rows share a CDR3 protein, they turn into one entry using the most common DNA and genes. TCRdb assigned the V and J calls; the authors' analysis was not used. Counted in this sample were 500,000 to 700,000 distinct CDR3 sequences; roughly 15% of them appeared once. The ten most abundant clones make up around a sixth of the sample.

Summary of the overall study and its limitations: TRBV28, TRBJ1-2 and TRBJ2-5 were preferentially used in persistent disease, while TRBV20-1 and TRBJ2-1 were favored in newly diagnosed disease. Because the primary lesion, thyroid tissue, could not be accessed, the study looked at peripheral blood alone. Patients with persistent disease shared more public clonotypes (around 2,500) than newly diagnosed patients did (around 980). Compared with newly diagnosed patients, persistent Graves' disease patients had lower TCR Shannon entropy and fewer highly expanded clones, which suggests clonal expansion. Sequencing and analysis were restricted to the TCR beta chain. As a limitation, the authors acknowledged that the small sample size may reduce accuracy.

These data were also filed under a second study, of T cells in Graves' hyperthyroidism and ophthalmopathy. That second report states: Stable Graves' hyperthyroidism was defined as no progression to ophthalmopathy during 18 months of follow-up. The hyperthyroidism patients were between 18 and 65 years old and newly diagnosed, with a disease duration of less than 2 months. Any patient with an uncontrolled infection, another autoimmune disease, pregnancy or lactation was excluded. Clinical symptoms, serum thyroxine and TRAb, thyroid ultrasound, and orbital computed tomography formed the basis for the diagnoses. For the first round of RT-PCR on the TCR CDR3, the HTBI primer set was used together with the Qiagen OneStep RT-PCR kit. Most expanded thyroid clonotypes (frequency above 0.001) were also detected in blood, suggesting blood repertoires may reflect thyroid immune responses. A model built on a 13 V-J signature distinguished ophthalmopathy from stable hyperthyroidism, reaching around 90% sensitivity and approximately 83% specificity in cross-validation and 80%/75% in testing. In validation, progression to ophthalmopathy was predicted by the model with about 70% sensitivity and roughly 72% specificity, a median of about 6.8 months before onset. TCR V-J signatures able to tell the groups apart were searched for in a discovery cohort of some 97 patients, of whom more than 40 had Graves' ophthalmopathy and more than 55 had stable Graves' hyperthyroidism. Prospective prediction of ophthalmopathy was tested in an independent validation cohort of 18 to 20 hyperthyroidism patients and 15 to 17 patients who later progressed to ophthalmopathy. The approximately 98 discovery patients were randomly divided into training and test sets at a 7:3 ratio. In roughly six Graves' hyperthyroidism patients, the study also compared T-cell repertoires from thyroid tissue with T-cell repertoires from blood. Once sampling was done, hyperthyroidism patients were given methimazole at a starting dose of 30 mg daily, whereas ophthalmopathy patients were given high-dose intravenous methylprednisolone. A second multiplex PCR round built the libraries, followed by size selection and purification. Sequencing of the libraries was done on an Illumina HiSeq2000 using paired-end 100 bp reads. SOAPnuke was used to process the raw data, removing reads that contained adapters or uncalled bases, had a mean Phred below 15, or lacked an exact match to the constant primer or identifier. High-quality paired reads were merged with COPE v1.2.5, and unique nucleotide sequences were defined as clonotypes. MiTCR v1.1 was used to align clonotypes to the IMGT TRBV, TRBD and TRBJ reference segments. The analysis included only V-J combinations with a frequency above 0.0001, which together covered more than 99% of the repertoires. The TCS score was defined as F50 (clonal expansion) divided by E x V (chaos), with BLOSUM62-based TCRdist calculated between CDR3 peptides within each V-J. Welch's t-statistics and random forest reduced some 510 V-J features to under 15, which were used in a naive Bayes classifier (R e1071). Sample size was not statistically predetermined, and blinding of investigators to group allocation was not performed. TCR Vbeta CDR3 sequencing of 135 peripheral blood samples (about 45 ophthalmopathy, 75 hyperthyroidism and around 17 progressor patients) is reported in the paper.

This clonotype was sampled from a young woman with Graves disease. Donor details come from another sample of the same person, matched by shared clones. In this chain, TRBV3-1 is recombined with TRBJ2-1; no D gene can be assigned with confidence. The sample consisted of peripheral blood mononuclear cells (PBMCs), taken at new diagnosis, from a patient treated with antithyroid drugs. The DNA sequence follows: TGTGCCAGCAGCCAACCTAGCTCCTACAATGAGCAGTTCTTC. Its translation reads: CASSQPSSYNEQFF.